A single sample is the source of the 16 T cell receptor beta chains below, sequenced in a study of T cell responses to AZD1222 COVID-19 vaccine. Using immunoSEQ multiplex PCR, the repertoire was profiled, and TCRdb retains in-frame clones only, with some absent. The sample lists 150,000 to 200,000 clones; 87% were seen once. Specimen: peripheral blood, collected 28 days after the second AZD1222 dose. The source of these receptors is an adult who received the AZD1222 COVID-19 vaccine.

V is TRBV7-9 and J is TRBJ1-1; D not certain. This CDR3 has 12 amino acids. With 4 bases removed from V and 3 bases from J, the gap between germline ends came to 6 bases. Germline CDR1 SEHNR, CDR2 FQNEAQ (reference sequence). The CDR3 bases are TGTGCCAGCAGCTCATCAGACACTGAAGCTTTCTTT. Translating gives CASSSSDTEAFF.

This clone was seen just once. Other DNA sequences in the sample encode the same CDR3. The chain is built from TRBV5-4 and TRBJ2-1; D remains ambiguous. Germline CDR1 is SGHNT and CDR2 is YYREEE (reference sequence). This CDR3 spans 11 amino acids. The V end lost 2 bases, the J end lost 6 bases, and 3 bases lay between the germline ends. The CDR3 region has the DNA TGTGCCAGCAGCTTATCCAATGAGCAGTTCTTC. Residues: CASSLSNEQFF. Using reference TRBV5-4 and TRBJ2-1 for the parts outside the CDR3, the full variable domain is ETGVTQSPTHLIKTRGQQVTLRCSSQSGHNTVSWYQQALGQGPQFIFQYYREEENGRGNFPPRFSGLQFPNYSSELNVNALELDDSALYLCASSLSNEQFFGPGTRLTVL.

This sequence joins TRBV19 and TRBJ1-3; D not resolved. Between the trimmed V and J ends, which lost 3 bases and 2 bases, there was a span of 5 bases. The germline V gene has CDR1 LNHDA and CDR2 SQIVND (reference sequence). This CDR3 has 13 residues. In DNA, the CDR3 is TGTGCCAGTAGTATCCTACCTGGAAACACCATATATTTT. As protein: CASSILPGNTIYF. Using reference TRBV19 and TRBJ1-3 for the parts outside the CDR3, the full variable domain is DGGITQSPKYLFRKEGQNVTLSCEQNLNHDAMYWYRQDPGQGLRLIYYSQIVNDFQKGDIAEGYSVSREKKESFPLTVTSAQKNPTAFYLCASSILPGNTIYFGEGSWLTVV.

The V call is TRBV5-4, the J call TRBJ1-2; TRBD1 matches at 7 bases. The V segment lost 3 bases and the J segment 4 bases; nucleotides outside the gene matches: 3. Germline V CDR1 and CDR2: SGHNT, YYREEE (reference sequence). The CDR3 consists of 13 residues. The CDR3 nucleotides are TGTGCCAGCAGCTACCGGGACAGCTATGGCTACACCTTC. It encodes CASSYRDSYGYTF.

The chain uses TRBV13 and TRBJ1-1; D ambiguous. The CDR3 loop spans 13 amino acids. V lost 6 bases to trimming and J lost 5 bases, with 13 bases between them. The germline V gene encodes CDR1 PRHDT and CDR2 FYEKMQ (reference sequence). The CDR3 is CASSGPTRTEAFF. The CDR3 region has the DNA TGTGCCAGCAGTGGACCTACGAGGACTGAAGCTTTCTTT.

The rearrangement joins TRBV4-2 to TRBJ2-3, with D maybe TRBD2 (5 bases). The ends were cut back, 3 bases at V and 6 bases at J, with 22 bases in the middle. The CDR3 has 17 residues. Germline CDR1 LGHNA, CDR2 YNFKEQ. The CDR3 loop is CASSHSSAGANPDTQYF. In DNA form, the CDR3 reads TGTGCCAGCAGCCATTCCTCGGCGGGCGCTAACCCGGATACGCAGTATTTT.

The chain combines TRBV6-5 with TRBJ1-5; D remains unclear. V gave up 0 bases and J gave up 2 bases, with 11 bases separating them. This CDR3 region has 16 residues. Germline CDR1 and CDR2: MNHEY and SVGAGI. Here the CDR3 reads CASSYSQPGGNQPQHF. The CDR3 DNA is TGTGCCAGCAGTTACTCCCAGCCCGGAGGCAATCAGCCCCAGCATTTT.

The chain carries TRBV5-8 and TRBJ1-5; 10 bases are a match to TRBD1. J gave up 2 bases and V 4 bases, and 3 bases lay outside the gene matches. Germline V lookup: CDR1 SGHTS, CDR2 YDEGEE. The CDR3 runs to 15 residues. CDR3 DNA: TGTGCCAGCAGCCTCGGGACAGGGGGCAATCAGCCCCAGCATTTT. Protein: CASSLGTGGNQPQHF.

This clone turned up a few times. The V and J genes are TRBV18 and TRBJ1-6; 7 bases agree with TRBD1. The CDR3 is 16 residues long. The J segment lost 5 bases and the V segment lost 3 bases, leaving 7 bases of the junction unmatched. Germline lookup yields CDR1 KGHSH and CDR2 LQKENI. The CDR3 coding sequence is TGTGCCAGCTCACCGATGGACAGGACCGATAATTCACCCCTCCACTTT. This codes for CASSPMDRTDNSPLHF.

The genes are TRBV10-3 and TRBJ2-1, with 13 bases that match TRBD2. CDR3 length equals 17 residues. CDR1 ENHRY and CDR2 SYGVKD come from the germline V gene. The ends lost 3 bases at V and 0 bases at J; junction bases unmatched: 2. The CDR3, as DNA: TGTGCCATCAGTGAAGGACTAGCGGGGGACTCCTACAATGAGCAGTTCTTC. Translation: CAISEGLAGDSYNEQFF.

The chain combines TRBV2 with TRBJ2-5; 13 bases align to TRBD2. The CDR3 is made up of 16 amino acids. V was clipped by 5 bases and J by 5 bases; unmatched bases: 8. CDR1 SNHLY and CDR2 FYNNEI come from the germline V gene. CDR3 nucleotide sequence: TGTGCCAGCAGTAAACGGACTAGCGGGGGTGGTGAGACCCAGTACTTC. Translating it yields CASSKRTSGGGETQYF.

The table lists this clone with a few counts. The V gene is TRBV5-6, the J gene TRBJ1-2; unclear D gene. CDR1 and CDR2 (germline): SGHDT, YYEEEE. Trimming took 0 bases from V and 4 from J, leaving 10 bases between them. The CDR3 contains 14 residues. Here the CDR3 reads CASSLDNRAYGYTF. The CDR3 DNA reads TGTGCCAGCAGCTTGGACAATCGTGCCTATGGCTACACCTTC.

Written as DNA, the CDR3 is TGTGCCAGCTCGACACCTTCAAACTATGGCTACACCTTC. Translating it yields CASSTPSNYGYTF. This rearrangement joins TRBV11-2 to TRBJ1-2; D is ambiguous. This CDR3 comprises 13 residues. The germline V gene encodes CDR1 SGHAT and CDR2 FQNNGV. Deletions cut 8 bases from V and 2 bases from J, with 12 bases between.

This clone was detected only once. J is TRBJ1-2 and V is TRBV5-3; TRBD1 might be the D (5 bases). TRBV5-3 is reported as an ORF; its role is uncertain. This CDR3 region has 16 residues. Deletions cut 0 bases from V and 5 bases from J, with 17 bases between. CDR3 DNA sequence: TGTGCCAGAAGCTTGGCCCCGACAGAGAGGGTGTATGGCTACACCTTC. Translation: CARSLAPTERVYGYTF.

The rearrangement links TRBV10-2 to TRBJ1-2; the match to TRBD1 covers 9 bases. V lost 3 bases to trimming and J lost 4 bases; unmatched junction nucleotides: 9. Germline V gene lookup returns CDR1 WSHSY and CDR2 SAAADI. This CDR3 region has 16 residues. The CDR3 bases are TGCGCCAGCAGTGATTCCCCGGGACAGGGCGGCTATGGCTACACCTTC. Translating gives CASSDSPGQGGYGYTF.

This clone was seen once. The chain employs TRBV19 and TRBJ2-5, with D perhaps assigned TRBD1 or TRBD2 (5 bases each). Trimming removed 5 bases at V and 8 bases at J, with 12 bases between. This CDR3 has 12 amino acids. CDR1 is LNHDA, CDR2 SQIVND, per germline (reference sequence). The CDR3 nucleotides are TGTGCCAGTAGTCCTGACCGGGGCACCCAGTACTTC. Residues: CASSPDRGTQYF. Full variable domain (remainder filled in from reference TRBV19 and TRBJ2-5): DGGITQSPKYLFRKEGQNVTLSCEQNLNHDAMYWYRQDPGQGLRLIYYSQIVNDFQKGDIAEGYSVSREKKESFPLTVTSAQKNPTAFYLCASSPDRGTQYFGPGTRLLVL.